This entry is about one T cell receptor beta chain. Its target is not known. 60 Vbeta and 13 Jbeta primers were used in PCR. The repertoire was sequenced with immunoSEQ multiplex PCR; TCRdb's copy has only in-frame clones and lacks some. The sample records some 130,000 clones, approximately 80% being singletons. This sample is drawn from a study of cytomegalovirus exposure and HLA in healthy donors. Germline V gene data show CDR1 as MDHEN and CDR2 as SYDVKM. V was trimmed by 5 bases and J by 1 base, leaving 11 bases between them. This CDR3 is built from 15 residues. Study results and caveats: Analysis was carried out at a later point, and it linked a missense DCLRE1C variant to TCR beta V- and J-gene trimming. The Asian-associated ancestry cluster reportedly had fewer N-insertions than the approximately 610-donor mean in a later analysis.

The chain uses TRBV28 and TRBJ2-2; D is possibly TRBD1 (6 bases). Sequencing used PBMCs. The receptor was isolated from a man in his forties or fifties in good health and CMV-seronegative. DNA of the CDR3: TGTGCCAGCAGTAATACAGGGTGGAACACCGGGGAGCTGTTTTTT. Translation: CASSNTGWNTGELFF. The full variable domain, with the rest looked up from reference TRBV28 and TRBJ2-2, is DVKVTQSSRYLVKRTGEKVFLECVQDMDHENMFWYRQDPGLGLRLIYFSYDVKMKEKGDIPEGYSVSREKKERFSLILESASTNQTSMYLCASSNTGWNTGELFFGEGSRLTVL.